The entry below gives a single T cell receptor (beta chain) sequence along with its context. Antigen: not known. Averaging around 120 mL, one heparinised blood draw was given by each donor. The source of the sample is a study of beta chain features in type 1 diabetes. Reverse transcribing all isolated RNA meant expressed TCRB transcripts were sequenced. Naive, central memory and regulatory T cell samples yielded about 4 million reads on average. Using immunoSEQ multiplex PCR, the repertoire was profiled, and TCRdb retains in-frame clones only, with some absent. The table shows approximately 150,000 clones, with about 13% occurring only once. Notes on the study in general: There was a moderate but significant shortening of TCRB CDR3s in all four CD4+ subsets of Type 1 diabetes patients. Researchers reported that naive, central memory and Treg TCRB repertoires appeared more similar in patients than in healthy donors.

V gave up 2 bases and J gave up 9 bases, with 9 bases separating them. The CDR3 has 12 residues. Germline V gives CDR1 SGDLS, CDR2 YYNGEE. V usage is TRBV9 and J usage is TRBJ2-1; no reliable D call. The sequence came from a man between 18 and 29 years old with type 1 diabetes. Sequenced: central memory CD4+ T cells from blood. The CDR3 is CASSVPQSEQFF. CDR3 DNA: TGTGCCAGCAGCGTTCCGCAGAGTGAGCAGTTCTTC.